Reported below is one T cell receptor beta chain. The antigen is unknown. These data originate in a study of cytomegalovirus exposure and HLA in healthy donors. Study-level results: TCR beta sequences reportedly predicted most subjects' HLA-A and HLA-B alleles accurately. A few V segments could not be told apart, such as TRBV6-2 and TRBV6-3, and were left out. In vitro, three CMV-associated chains proved specific for CMV antigens.

The PCR had 60 Vbeta and 13 Jbeta primers. Original analysis: Unique TCR beta chains numbered roughly 80 million in a later analysis, with roughly 10 million shared. Measured with immunoSEQ multiplex PCR; TCRdb has only the in-frame clones, and not every one. For V, J and clone size, that table is used; D and trimming come from the DNA. In the table there are 30,000 to 45,000 clones, nearly 55% of which are singletons. The CDR3 is 20 amino acids. Germline assignment: CDR1 ENHRY and CDR2 SYGVKD. V dropped 7 bases and J dropped 0; count of bases not matched to a gene: 19. The chain is built from TRBV10-3 and TRBJ1-5, with 9 bases identical to TRBD1. The sample consisted of PBMCs. This TCR derives from a woman between 40 and 50 years old in good health and CMV-seropositive. Written as DNA, the CDR3 is TGTGCCATCACGCCCCGGGGAGGACAGGGGAAAACCTATAGCAATCAGCCCCAGCATTTT. Protein: CAITPRGGQGKTYSNQPQHF.